The 26 T cell receptor beta chains reported below all come from one sample, sequenced in a study of CD8+ T cells in alopecia areata. RNA was isolated and reverse transcribed to cDNA, the sequencing template. Profiling relied on immunoSEQ multiplex PCR, and the TCRdb table lists in-frame clones only, not all of them. The sample holds 85,000 to 110,000 clones; roughly half are singletons and the top ten take 8% to 10%. What was sequenced was CD4+ T cells sorted from blood. These receptors all stem from a human donor in good health.

V is TRBV30 and J is TRBJ1-2; D is perhaps TRBD1 (5 bases). The germline CDR1 and CDR2 sequences are GTSNPN and SVGIG (reference sequence). The CDR3 extends over 11 amino acids. The ends were cut back, 4 bases at V and 3 bases at J, with 6 bases in the middle. The CDR3 sequence is CAWTGHYGYTF. The DNA of the CDR3 is TGTGCCTGGACAGGGCACTATGGCTACACCTTC. The full variable domain, rest sourced from reference TRBV30 and TRBJ1-2, is SQTIHQWPATLVQPVGSPLSLECTVEGTSNPNLYWYRQAAGRGLQLLFYSVGIGQISSEVPQNLSASRPQDRQFILSSKKLLLSDSGFYLCAWTGHYGYTFGSGTRLTVV.

The chain links TRBV7-2 to TRBJ2-5; D unclear. CDR1 is SGHTA, CDR2 FQGNSA, per germline. V lost 7 bases and J lost 5, with 11 bases in between. This CDR3 comprises 12 residues. CDR3 region: CASTRQQETQYF. The CDR3 DNA follows: TGTGCCAGCACACGGCAGCAGGAGACCCAGTACTTC.

V and J are TRBV27 and TRBJ1-6; D is possibly TRBD1 (5 bases). The V gene lost 7 bases and the J gene lost 8 bases, with 21 bases spanning the gap. Germline V lookup: CDR1 MNHEY, CDR2 SMNVEV (reference sequence). This CDR3 is built from 16 residues. The CDR3 DNA is TGTGCCAGCACCCCTGGTTGGGGGGTAGGGCATTCACCCCTCCACTTT. Residues: CASTPGWGVGHSPLHF.

The V and J genes are TRBV15 and TRBJ1-6; no definite D call. The CDR3 consists of 18 residues. Germline V lookup: CDR1 LNHNV, CDR2 YYDKDF (reference sequence). Trimming cost V 0 bases and J 11 bases, with 23 bases left between them. CDR3 nucleotide sequence: TGTGCCACCAGCAGAGAGAGGCCGAGTCGCCTGGGAGGTGCACCCCTCCACTTT. This sequence encodes CATSRERPSRLGGAPLHF.

J is TRBJ2-6 and V is TRBV5-6, with D perhaps TRBD1 or TRBD2 (5 bases each). The CDR3 extends over 16 amino acids. V lost 5 bases and J 10 bases, leaving 22 bases between the germline ends. The germline CDR1 and CDR2 sequences are SGHDT and YYEEEE. Here the CDR3 reads CASRPQGSGSLNVLTF. CDR3 sequence (DNA): TGTGCCAGCAGACCCCAGGGTTCGGGGTCCCTGAACGTCCTGACTTTC.

The chain uses TRBV7-8 and TRBJ2-6, with TRBD1 identical over 7 bases. The V gene end was trimmed by 4 bases and the J gene end by 0 bases; junction bases not matched to a gene: 9. Germline V gene lookup returns CDR1 SGHVS and CDR2 FQNEAQ. The CDR3 has 18 residues. The chain's CDR3 is CASSYPGQPLSGANVLTF. CDR3 in DNA: TGTGCCAGCAGCTATCCGGGACAGCCCCTCTCTGGGGCCAACGTCCTGACTTTC.

The rearrangement uses TRBV20-1 and TRBJ2-1, with D possibly called TRBD1 or TRBD2 (5 bases each). This CDR3 has 11 amino acids. Germline V gene lookup returns CDR1 DFQATT and CDR2 SNEGSKA (reference sequence). V was pared by 7 bases and J by 9 bases, with 13 bases between. CDR3 residues: CSVRGRLEQFF. CDR3 nucleotide sequence: TGCAGTGTTAGGGGACGGCTTGAGCAGTTCTTC.

The rearrangement links TRBV2 to TRBJ1-4; 7 nucleotides agree with TRBD1. Germline V lookup: CDR1 SNHLY, CDR2 FYNNEI. The CDR3 extends over 16 amino acids. V lost 7 bases and J lost 3; bases outside the gene matches: 11. CDR3 coding DNA: TGTGCCAGCATGTCGCGACAGGGTCTATCTAATGAAAAACTGTTTTTT. Encoded protein: CASMSRQGLSNEKLFF. Full variable domain (missing parts from reference TRBV2 and TRBJ1-4): EPEVTQTPSHQVTQMGQEVILRCVPISNHLYFYWYRQILGQKVEFLVSFYNNEISEKSEIFDDQFSVERPDGSNFTLKIRSTKLEDSAMYFCASMSRQGLSNEKLFFGSGTQLSVL.

Remarks on this clone: The same CDR3 also results from other DNA sequences found in this sample. The chain links TRBV29-1 to TRBJ1-1, with TRBD1 identical over 7 bases. The germline V gene encodes CDR1 SQVTM and CDR2 ANQGSEA. With V trimmed by 6 bases and J by 1 base, 5 bases remained unmatched. The CDR3 loop spans 13 amino acids. The CDR3 reads CSVGGQSNTEAFF. CDR3 bases: TGCAGCGTCGGGGGACAGTCGAACACTGAAGCTTTCTTT.

This clone has only a few counts. The genes are TRBV6-5 and TRBJ2-6; tentatively, D is TRBD2 (5 bases). Trimming took off 10 bases at V and 0 bases at J, with 13 bases between the two ends. The CDR3 runs to 15 residues. The germline CDR1 and CDR2 sequences are MNHEY and SVGAGI. The CDR3 sequence: CATRSGGSGANVLTF. CDR3 nucleotide sequence: TGTGCCACCCGCAGTGGAGGCTCTGGGGCCAACGTCCTGACTTTC.

The rearrangement uses TRBV5-1 and TRBJ2-1, with 8 bases fitting TRBD1. The CDR3 loop spans 15 amino acids. The junction had 7 bases not matched to a gene; V was cut back by 0 bases and J by 8 bases. Looked up from germline, CDR1 is SGHRS and CDR2 is YFSETQ. The CDR3 sequence: CASSLVGTGPHEQFF. In DNA form, the CDR3 reads TGCGCCAGCAGCTTGGTTGGGACAGGCCCCCATGAGCAGTTCTTC.

The chain links TRBV10-3 to TRBJ1-2; maybe TRBD1 (6 bases). V dropped 6 bases and J dropped 6 bases, with 17 bases sitting between them. Germline V gene lookup returns CDR1 ENHRY and CDR2 SYGVKD. This CDR3 has 14 amino acids. CDR3 nucleotides: TGTGCCATCAGCCCTAATACAGGGTTTGATGGCTACACCTTC. Its protein product is CAISPNTGFDGYTF.

The genes are TRBV30 and TRBJ1-6, with TRBD1 identical over 7 bases. Trimming at V came to 4 bases and at J to 7 bases, leaving 10 bases not matched to a gene. Germline V gene sequence: CDR1 GTSNPN, CDR2 SVGIG (reference sequence). The CDR3 runs to 15 residues. CDR3 in DNA: TGTGCCTGGACTCTCGCCGGGACAGCCAATTCACCCCTCCACTTT. Amino acid sequence: CAWTLAGTANSPLHF.

This clone appeared a few times. The CDR3 reads CASSDPTGGSLPYGYTF. The DNA for the CDR3 is TGTGCCAGCAGTGATCCTACTGGGGGTTCCCTCCCATATGGCTACACCTTC. V gene TRBV6-1 combines with J gene TRBJ1-2; D perhaps matches TRBD1 (5 bases). This CDR3 is built from 17 residues. V lost 3 bases to trimming and J lost 5 bases, with 22 bases between them. The germline gives CDR1 MNHNS, CDR2 SASEGT.

The CDR3 protein is CASSGTGTHRGYTF. The DNA for the CDR3 is TGTGCCAGCAGTGGGACAGGGACCCATCGGGGCTACACCTTC. This chain connects TRBV2 to TRBJ1-2, with TRBD1 identical over 8 bases. The trim removed 4 bases at V and 8 bases at J, leaving 9 bases unmatched. The CDR3 covers 14 residues. CDR1 is SNHLY and CDR2 is FYNNEI in the germline V gene.

The chain uses TRBV11-3 and TRBJ2-1; D unresolved. The germline V gene has CDR1 SGHNT and CDR2 YENEEA. The CDR3 is made up of 13 amino acids. V lost 0 bases, J lost 2 bases, and 2 bases lay in between. CDR3 region: CASSLDPYNEQFF. In DNA form, the CDR3 reads TGTGCCAGCAGCTTAGACCCCTACAATGAGCAGTTCTTC.

The CDR3 reads CASSQERGQGSGYTF. For the CDR3, the DNA is TGTGCCAGCAGCCAAGAACGTGGACAGGGCTCTGGCTACACCTTC. V is TRBV4-2 and J is TRBJ1-2; 8 positions agree with TRBD1. Per the germline V gene, CDR1 is LGHNA and CDR2 is YNFKEQ. The CDR3 spans 15 residues. V dropped 0 bases and J dropped 7; count of bases not matched to a gene: 7.

The chain joins TRBV30 to TRBJ1-1, with 8 bases aligning to TRBD1. V gave up 5 bases and J gave up 11 bases; unmatched junction bases: 10. CDR1 and CDR2 (germline): GTSNPN, SVGIG (reference sequence). The CDR3 runs 12 residues. CDR3 amino acids: CAWEAQGARAFF. In DNA, the CDR3 is TGTGCCTGGGAAGCGCAGGGGGCAAGGGCTTTCTTT.

J is TRBJ2-4 and V is TRBV4-2, with D tentatively TRBD2 (7 bases). There are 19 residues in the CDR3. V gave up 0 bases and J gave up 3 bases, with 21 bases separating them. Germline CDR1 LGHNA, CDR2 YNFKEQ. This CDR3 is CASSQDQRAGADGKNIQYF. CDR3 sequence (DNA): TGTGCCAGCAGCCAAGATCAAAGGGCGGGGGCGGATGGCAAAAACATTCAGTACTTC.

The gene calls are TRBV10-3 and TRBJ2-1, with no clear D. Germline CDR1 is ENHRY and CDR2 is SYGVKD. The CDR3 length is 12 residues. The germline V and J ends were trimmed by 5 bases and 7 bases, with 9 bases remaining between them. In nucleotides, the CDR3 is TGTGCCATCAGTTATCTAGGGAATGAGCAGTTCTTC. This encodes CAISYLGNEQFF.

The V gene is TRBV4-1, the J gene TRBJ1-5; D call uncertain. Per the germline V gene, CDR1 is MGHRA and CDR2 is YSYEKL. This CDR3 comprises 15 residues. V lost 0 bases to trimming and J lost 6 bases, with 12 bases between them. This CDR3 is CASSQDTQSGQPQHF. CDR3 DNA: TGCGCCAGCAGCCAAGATACCCAAAGCGGTCAGCCCCAGCATTTT.

In this sample, this clone turned up a few times. This chain connects TRBV13 to TRBJ1-2, with 7 bases that match TRBD1. CDR1 PRHDT and CDR2 FYEKMQ come from the germline V gene (reference sequence). This CDR3 spans 15 amino acids. The V segment lost 0 bases and the J segment 4 bases; nucleotides outside the gene matches: 5. CDR3 sequence: CASSLGQGTAYGYTF. The CDR3 DNA reads as TGTGCCAGCAGCTTAGGACAGGGGACAGCCTATGGCTACACCTTC. Complete variable domain (other parts from reference TRBV13 and TRBJ1-2): AAGVIQSPRHLIKEKRETATLKCYPIPRHDTVYWYQQGPGQDPQFLISFYEKMQSDKGSIPDRFSAQQFSDYHSELNMSSLELGDSALYFCASSLGQGTAYGYTFGSGTRLTVV.

The chain employs TRBV2 and TRBJ1-1; D ambiguous. Germline CDR1 and CDR2: SNHLY and FYNNEI. This CDR3 is built from 12 residues. Trimming took off 6 bases at V and 1 base at J, with 6 bases between the two ends. In DNA, the CDR3 is TGTGCCAGCAGGCGGGAGAACACTGAAGCTTTCTTT. Amino acid sequence: CASRRENTEAFF.

This chain links TRBV18 with TRBJ2-1; D is unresolved. Germline assignment: CDR1 KGHSH and CDR2 LQKENI. The length of the CDR3 is 14 residues. The V end lost 3 bases, the J end lost 3 bases, and 9 bases lay between the germline ends. CDR3 sequence: CASSPPPVYNEQFF. CDR3 sequence (DNA): TGTGCCAGCTCACCTCCCCCGGTCTACAATGAGCAGTTCTTC. Using reference TRBV18 and TRBJ2-1 for the parts outside the CDR3, the full variable domain is NAGVMQNPRHLVRRRGQEARLRCSPMKGHSHVYWYRQLPEEGLKFMVYLQKENIIDESGMPKERFSAEFPKEGPSILRIQQVVRGDSAAYFCASSPPPVYNEQFFGPGTRLTVL.

Regarding this clone: At one boundary the junction diverges from the germline segment, which might be a read error. The chain recombines TRBV6-1 with TRBJ1-6, with a possible D match to TRBD1 (5 bases). This CDR3 is 16 amino acids long. Germline CDR1 and CDR2: MNHNS and SASEGT. CDR3 DNA sequence: TGTGCCAGCACTGAAACGGGACTCCTACTGGGTTCACCCCTCCACTTT. Protein product: CASTETGLLLGSPLHF.

The rearrangement uses TRBV29-1 and TRBJ2-7; 8 bases line up with TRBD2. The germline V gene has CDR1 SQVTM and CDR2 ANQGSEA. The CDR3 contains 15 residues. J lost 5 bases, V lost 5 bases, and 14 bases had no gene match. The CDR3 DNA follows: TGCAGCGTTCAAGGGCGGGGGGCCCTAAAGGACGAGCAGTACTTC. It yields the protein CSVQGRGALKDEQYF.